Below, 28 T cell receptor beta chains from the same sample are listed, as sequenced in a study of cytomegalovirus exposure and HLA in healthy donors (dated by TCRdb to about 2017). Library generation was performed with the immunoSEQ multiplex PCR assay. The multiplex PCR relied on a mix of 60 forward primers for TCR Vbeta segments and 13 reverse primers for TCR Jbeta segments. The immuneACCESS repertoire file appears here via TCRdb, limited to in-frame rearrangements. These files lack a portion of the clones; in checked studies, under half of the deficit traces to unresolved V genes, and the cause of the others is not known. For this sample there are under 200,000 clones; 55% to 65% appear just once. The ten largest clones add up to over 2.5% of the sample. Sequencing was performed on PBMCs. Receptor source: a man aged 35 to 55 in good health and CMV-seronegative.

The J gene is TRBJ2-4, the V gene TRBV5-6, with 10 bases that match TRBD1. Germline trimming cut 5 bases from V and 15 bases from J; bases unmatched to any gene: 17. CDR3 length equals 15 residues. CDR1 and CDR2 (germline): SGHDT, YYEEEE. The DNA for the CDR3 is TGTGCCAGCAGTCGCGCTCCGGGACAGGGGCGTGTTAGGTACTTC. Amino acids: CASSRAPGQGRVRYF.

This chain links TRBV11-2 with TRBJ1-6; D not certain. V lost 5 bases and J 7 bases, leaving 9 bases between the germline ends. Germline values: CDR1 SGHAT, CDR2 FQNNGV. CDR3 length: 13 amino acids. CDR3 coding DNA: TGTGCCAGCAGCCCTCAGTCAAATTCACCCCTCCACTTT. The encoded protein is CASSPQSNSPLHF.

This clone was picked up a small number of times. This rearrangement joins TRBV6-1 to TRBJ2-7; 10 bases fit TRBD2. From germline, CDR1 is MNHNS and CDR2 SASEGT. The CDR3 loop spans 18 amino acids. J was trimmed by 4 bases and V by 0 bases; bases with no gene match: 12. In DNA form, the CDR3 reads TGTGCCAGCAGTGAAGCAGTAGGGGAGCGGGGGGGCCGGTACGAGCAGTACTTC. Protein: CASSEAVGERGGRYEQYF.

The chain uses TRBV7-2 and TRBJ2-7; 10 bases map to TRBD1. Germline values: CDR1 SGHTA, CDR2 FQGNSA. With V trimmed by 6 bases and J by 2 bases, 4 bases remained unmatched. This CDR3 comprises 14 residues. DNA of the CDR3: TGTGCCAGCAGACAAGACAGGGGGCCCTACGAGCAGTACTTC. Protein product: CASRQDRGPYEQYF. The complete variable domain, with remaining parts taken from reference TRBV7-2 and TRBJ2-7, reads GAGVSQSPSNKVTEKGKDVELRCDPISGHTALYWYRQSLGQGLEFLIYFQGNSAPDKSGLPSDRFSAERTGGSVSTLTIQRTQQEDSAVYLCASRQDRGPYEQYFGPGTRLTVT.

This clone was seen a few times. This rearrangement joins TRBV2 to TRBJ2-7; 9 bases are shared with TRBD2. With V trimmed by 7 bases and J by 4 bases, 11 bases remained unmatched. Germline CDR1 SNHLY, CDR2 FYNNEI. The CDR3 is made up of 15 amino acids. The DNA for the CDR3 is TGTGCCAGCAACGACCCCAGCGGGGGGATGTACGAGCAGTACTTC. Translating gives CASNDPSGGMYEQYF.

This sequence joins TRBV11-2 and TRBJ2-3; 9 bases match TRBD2. Germline V gene data show CDR1 as SGHAT and CDR2 as FQNNGV. This CDR3 has 14 residues. Unmatched junction bases numbered 8, after V lost 5 bases and J lost 8 bases. The CDR3 here is CASSATSGSGTQYF. The CDR3 bases are TGTGCCAGCAGCGCGACTAGCGGATCGGGTACGCAGTATTTT.

The chain recombines TRBV6-6 with TRBJ2-5; D unclear. The CDR3 consists of 13 residues. Germline lookup yields CDR1 MNHNY and CDR2 SVGAGI (reference sequence). The CDR3 reads CACARSPEETQYF. Here the CDR3 DNA reads TGTGCGTGCGCACGGAGTCCAGAAGAGACCCAGTACTTC.

CDR3 protein: CASSPPGGAREETQYF. CDR3 DNA: TGTGCCAGCAGCCCCCCTGGGGGGGCGCGTGAAGAGACCCAGTACTTC. The chain is built from TRBV7-2 and TRBJ2-5; D perhaps matches TRBD2 (7 bases). This CDR3 region has 16 residues. From germline, CDR1 is SGHTA and CDR2 FQGNSA. Trimming removed 5 bases at V and 3 bases at J, with 19 bases between.

The chain is built from TRBV6-5 and TRBJ2-7; 9 bases map to TRBD1. CDR3 length: 14 residues. CDR1 is MNHEY, CDR2 SVGAGI, per germline. V lost 8 bases to trimming and J lost 6 bases; unmatched junction nucleotides: 11. Here the CDR3 DNA reads TGTGCCAGCGGGAGCAGGGGACAGGGTCTCGAGCAGTACTTC. It specifies CASGSRGQGLEQYF.

This chain uses TRBV30 with TRBJ2-2; D gene unclear. Germline assignment: CDR1 GTSNPN and CDR2 SVGIG (reference sequence). The CDR3 covers 11 residues. Trimming took off 4 bases at V and 8 bases at J, with 8 bases between the two ends. CDR3 bases: TGTGCCTGGACGCGCTCAGGGGAGCTGTTTTTT. It specifies CAWTRSGELFF.

The DNA for the CDR3 is TGTGCCAGCAGCCCGGGGACAGGGGTCTACGAGCAGTACTTC. Its protein product is CASSPGTGVYEQYF. This chain links TRBV9 with TRBJ2-7; 10 nucleotides match TRBD1. With V trimmed by 4 bases and J by 3 bases, 4 bases remained unmatched. The CDR3 extends over 14 amino acids. The germline V gene encodes CDR1 SGDLS and CDR2 YYNGEE.

The J gene is TRBJ2-2, the V gene TRBV5-1; TRBD2 might be the D (5 bases). The CDR3 loop spans 15 amino acids. The V gene's germline CDR1 is SGHRS and CDR2 YFSETQ. The V end lost 3 bases, the J end lost 7 bases, and 16 bases lay between the germline ends. CDR3 in amino acids: CASSSLSGADGELFF. DNA of the CDR3: TGCGCCAGCAGCTCGTTGAGCGGAGCCGACGGGGAGCTGTTTTTT.

J is TRBJ2-5 and V is TRBV10-3; TRBD1 agrees at 9 bases. The V segment lost 5 bases and the J segment 4 bases; nucleotides outside the gene matches: 5. The CDR3 runs to 14 residues. Germline lookup yields CDR1 ENHRY and CDR2 SYGVKD. CDR3 loop: CAISPGTGIETQYF. CDR3 sequence (DNA): TGTGCCATCAGTCCCGGGACAGGGATAGAGACCCAGTACTTC.

This chain connects TRBV6-1 to TRBJ2-5; D gene ambiguous. Near its end, the DNA agrees better with TRBJ2-7, so the J call may be wrong. The CDR3 extends over 10 amino acids. In germline, CDR1 is MNHNS, CDR2 SASEGT. CDR3: CASRSYEQYF. As DNA, the CDR3 is TGTGCCAGCCGGTCCTACGAGCAGTACTTC.

This chain joins TRBV19 and TRBJ2-5, with a possible D match to TRBD2 (5 bases). Germline CDR1 and CDR2: LNHDA and SQIVND (reference sequence). Trimming took off 4 bases at V and 5 bases at J, with 14 bases between the two ends. This CDR3 is built from 14 residues. The CDR3: CASSTPGSRETQYF. DNA for the CDR3: TGTGCCAGTAGTACCCCGGGAAGCAGGGAGACCCAGTACTTC.

V is TRBV4-1 and J is TRBJ2-5, with a tentative D call TRBD1 (5 bases). Near its end, the DNA agrees better with TRBJ2-7, so the J call may be wrong. CDR1 MGHRA and CDR2 YSYEKL come from the germline V gene. The CDR3 consists of 16 residues. The CDR3 region has the DNA TGCGCCAGCAGCCAAGATGTAGGGGATAGCTCCTACGAGCAGTACTTC. Translating gives CASSQDVGDSSYEQYF.

CDR3 region: CAWRADSGTGANYGYTF. CDR3 nucleotides: TGTGCCTGGAGGGCTGATTCGGGAACAGGGGCTAACTATGGCTACACCTTC. The chain employs TRBV30 and TRBJ1-2, with TRBD1 matching over 7 bases. The CDR3 sequence is 17 residues long. J lost 0 bases, V lost 3 bases, and 13 bases had no gene match. CDR1 and CDR2 from the germline V gene are GTSNPN and SVGIG (reference sequence).

This chain uses TRBV18 with TRBJ2-7; 14 bases line up with TRBD2. Germline-derived CDR1 and CDR2 are KGHSH and LQKENI. The CDR3 covers 17 residues. V shed 0 bases, J shed 5 bases, and the junction held 6 bases outside the gene matches. CDR3 nucleotides: TGTGCCAGCTCACCACCTTCCGGGACTAGCGGGAGAAACGAGCAGTACTTC. Its translation: CASSPPSGTSGRNEQYF.

The chain uses TRBV28 and TRBJ2-7; TRBD2 might be the D (5 bases). CDR3 size: 15 residues. Trimming removed 3 bases at V and 6 bases at J, with 18 bases between. The germline CDR1 and CDR2 sequences are MDHEN and SYDVKM. In nucleotides, the CDR3 is TGTGCCAGCAGTTTCCGGGGAGACTCCGACTCCGAGCAGTACTTC. This encodes CASSFRGDSDSEQYF.

This rearrangement joins TRBV7-9 to TRBJ2-3; TRBD1 might be the D (5 bases). The CDR3 has 16 residues. Trimming removed 4 bases at V and 0 bases at J, with 14 bases between. Germline V gene lookup returns CDR1 SEHNR and CDR2 FQNEAQ (reference sequence). CDR3 sequence reads: CASSSTDASSTDTQYF. CDR3 in DNA: TGTGCCAGCAGCTCGACAGACGCATCTAGCACAGATACGCAGTATTTT. Based on the CDR3 plus reference TRBV7-9 and TRBJ2-3, the full variable domain is DTGVSQNPRHKITKRGQNVTFRCDPISEHNRLYWYRQTLGQGPEFLTYFQNEAQLEKSRLLSDRFSAERPKGSFSTLEIQRTEQGDSAMYLCASSSTDASSTDTQYFGPGTRLTVL.

This clone was counted a few times. This chain uses TRBV6-5 with TRBJ1-4, with 9 positions matching TRBD1. In germline, CDR1 is MNHEY, CDR2 SVGAGI. Germline trimming cut 7 bases from V and 7 bases from J; bases unmatched to any gene: 10. The CDR3 contains 15 residues. The CDR3 sequence: CASNTTGGGVEKLFF. The CDR3 coding sequence is TGTGCCAGCAATACAACAGGGGGCGGCGTTGAAAAACTGTTTTTT.

The chain is built from TRBV28 and TRBJ1-5; D is perhaps TRBD1 (6 bases). Germline V gives CDR1 MDHEN, CDR2 SYDVKM. Trimming left V 3 bases short and J 2 bases short, with 14 bases between. CDR3 size: 16 residues. The CDR3 nucleotides read TGTGCCAGCAGTTTGCCGGGGGGCGCCGGCAATCAGCCCCAGCATTTT. It codes for CASSLPGGAGNQPQHF.

The chain is built from TRBV2 and TRBJ2-6; TRBD1 matches at 8 bases. Germline lookup yields CDR1 SNHLY and CDR2 FYNNEI. The CDR3 has 16 residues. With 7 bases clipped from V and 2 bases from J, the junction kept 7 bases outside the gene matches. The CDR3: CASTRQGQTGANVLTF. CDR3 DNA sequence: TGTGCCAGCACCCGACAGGGGCAGACTGGGGCCAACGTCCTGACTTTC.

This sequence joins TRBV7-2 and TRBJ2-5; no clear D gene. The CDR3 consists of 15 residues. CDR1 SGHTA and CDR2 FQGNSA come from the germline V gene. V gave up 4 bases and J gave up 5 bases, with 17 bases separating them. The CDR3 DNA follows: TGTGCCAGCAGCTCGCGACTTACCTCCGGGGAGACCCAGTACTTC. It codes for CASSSRLTSGETQYF.

Details on this clone: The junction and the germline gene differ at one end; a read error may be behind it. The chain couples TRBV27 to TRBJ2-5; 9 positions agree with TRBD1. CDR1 is MNHEY, CDR2 SMNVEV, per germline (reference sequence). CDR3 size: 16 residues. CDR3 in DNA: TGTGCCAGCAGCTTATACCCGGGACAGGGTCAAGAGACCCAGTACTTC. Translated, it gives CASSLYPGQGQETQYF.

V usage is TRBV13 and J usage is TRBJ2-5; the match to TRBD2 covers 7 bases. This CDR3 comprises 14 residues. Trimming at V came to 3 bases and at J to 4 bases, leaving 5 bases not matched to a gene. The germline gives CDR1 PRHDT, CDR2 FYEKMQ (reference sequence). The CDR3 loop is CASSLWEGGETQYF. The CDR3 DNA sequence: TGTGCCAGCAGCTTGTGGGAGGGAGGAGAGACCCAGTACTTC. Combining the CDR3 with reference TRBV13 and TRBJ2-5 gives the whole variable domain AAGVIQSPRHLIKEKRETATLKCYPIPRHDTVYWYQQGPGQDPQFLISFYEKMQSDKGSIPDRFSAQQFSDYHSELNMSSLELGDSALYFCASSLWEGGETQYFGPGTRLLVL.

This chain joins TRBV25-1 and TRBJ1-4; D remains ambiguous. V was pared by 9 bases and J by 7 bases, with 21 bases between. The CDR3 runs to 15 residues. Looked up from germline, CDR1 is MGHDK and CDR2 is SYGVNS. The CDR3 is CASGTSGGIGEKLFF. CDR3 coding DNA: TGTGCCAGTGGCACATCGGGAGGGATCGGTGAAAAACTGTTTTTT.

The V and J genes are TRBV30 and TRBJ2-3; D perhaps matches TRBD2 (7 bases). V dropped 1 base and J dropped 1 base, with 15 bases sitting between them. Per the germline V gene, CDR1 is GTSNPN and CDR2 is SVGIG (reference sequence). The CDR3 runs 16 residues. The chain's CDR3 is CAWSEGGSRGTDTQYF. The CDR3 DNA is TGTGCCTGGAGTGAGGGGGGGTCCCGGGGCACAGATACGCAGTATTTT.